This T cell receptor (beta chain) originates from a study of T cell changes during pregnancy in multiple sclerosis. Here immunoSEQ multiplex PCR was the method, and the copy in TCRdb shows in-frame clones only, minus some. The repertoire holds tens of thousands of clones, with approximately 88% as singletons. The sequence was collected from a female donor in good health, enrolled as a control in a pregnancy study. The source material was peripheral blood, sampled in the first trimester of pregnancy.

The CDR3 DNA sequence: TGTGCCAGCCGCCTAATGAGGACAGGGAATACCCTTAACTATGGCTACACCTTC. Its protein is CASRLMRTGNTLNYGYTF. The chain is built from TRBV28 and TRBJ1-2, with 8 bases lining up with TRBD1. The CDR3 is 18 residues long. The V gene end was trimmed by 8 bases and the J gene end by 1 base; junction bases not matched to a gene: 18. Germline values: CDR1 MDHEN, CDR2 SYDVKM.